This passage covers 15 T cell receptor beta chains from one sample sequenced in a study of blood T cell repertoires in COVID-19. Produced via immunoSEQ multiplex PCR; TCRdb's table is partial and in-frame only. The table shows about 250,000 clones, with about 89% occurring only once. Specimen: peripheral blood. These receptors were obtained from a man under 40 with acute or convalescent COVID-19.

The chain is built from TRBV28 and TRBJ1-6; D might be TRBD1 (5 bases). The CDR3 is 17 amino acids. Germline CDR1 reads MDHEN; CDR2 reads SYDVKM. Trimming took off 6 bases at V and 14 bases at J, with 29 bases between the two ends. Here the CDR3 reads CASSPWGRGFLIHALHF. The CDR3 DNA reads as TGTGCCAGCAGCCCGTGGGGAAGGGGTTTCCTAATTCATGCCCTCCACTTT.

This chain connects TRBV5-1 to TRBJ1-3, with D possibly being TRBD1 (6 bases). Germline CDR1 and CDR2: SGHRS and YFSETQ. The CDR3 runs 18 residues. V gave up 3 bases and J gave up 4 bases, with 23 bases separating them. In nucleotides, the CDR3 is TGCGCCAGCAGCTCTGGATCGCTCCAGGGGCTTCTAGGAAACACCATATATTTT. Its protein is CASSSGSLQGLLGNTIYF.

This clone was recorded a few times. The chain joins TRBV7-2 to TRBJ1-2; possibly TRBD1 for D (5 bases). V lost 1 base and J lost 13, with 13 bases in between. Germline V gene lookup returns CDR1 SGHTA and CDR2 FQGNSA. This CDR3 has 12 residues. CDR3 nucleotide sequence: TGTGCCAGCAGCTTAGATACAGGCGAAGGCACCTTC. Translated, it gives CASSLDTGEGTF.

This sequence joins TRBV2 and TRBJ2-7; a weak D match, TRBD2 (7 bases). Germline CDR1 reads SNHLY; CDR2 reads FYNNEI. This CDR3 region has 12 residues. V lost 7 bases and J 10 bases, leaving 17 bases between the germline ends. CDR3 sequence: CASTLGGGAQYF. Here the CDR3 DNA reads TGTGCCAGCACCCTGGGAGGGGGGGCCCAGTACTTC. Together with reference TRBV2 and TRBJ2-7, the CDR3 gives the full variable domain: EPEVTQTPSHQVTQMGQEVILRCVPISNHLYFYWYRQILGQKVEFLVSFYNNEISEKSEIFDDQFSVERPDGSNFTLKIRSTKLEDSAMYFCASTLGGGAQYFGPGTRLTVT.

The chain employs TRBV18 and TRBJ1-6; the match to TRBD1 covers 9 bases. This CDR3 region has 15 residues. J lost 6 bases, V lost 4 bases, and 4 bases had no gene match. The germline V gene encodes CDR1 KGHSH and CDR2 LQKENI. CDR3 coding DNA: TGTGCCAGCTCACTACAGGGGGCTGGTAATTCACCCCTCCACTTT. Protein sequence: CASSLQGAGNSPLHF.

This sequence joins TRBV7-2 and TRBJ1-3; D unclear. Per germline, CDR1 SGHTA and CDR2 FQGNSA. V lost 0 bases to trimming and J lost 0 bases, with 6 bases between them. The CDR3 is 15 residues long. CDR3 in amino acids: CASSLAPYSGNTIYF. Here the CDR3 DNA reads TGTGCCAGCAGCTTAGCTCCCTACTCTGGAAACACCATATATTTT.

J is TRBJ2-2 and V is TRBV6-6, with D perhaps matching TRBD2 (7 bases). This CDR3 contains 13 residues. Germline V lookup: CDR1 MNHNY, CDR2 SVGAGI (reference sequence). V lost 4 bases to trimming and J lost 7 bases, with 10 bases between them. In DNA, the CDR3 is TGTGCCAGCAGTTCCGGGGGGCGCGGGGAGCTGTTTTTT. This sequence encodes CASSSGGRGELFF.

This clone is a singleton in its sample. The genes are TRBV13 and TRBJ2-5; 7 bases agree with TRBD2. This CDR3 has 13 amino acids. From germline, CDR1 is PRHDT and CDR2 FYEKMQ (reference sequence). V was pared by 4 bases and J by 5 bases, with 4 bases of the junction left unmatched. The CDR3 nucleotides are TGTGCCAGCAGCTCCCTAGCGGCGGAGACCCAGTACTTC. This encodes CASSSLAAETQYF.

The chain uses TRBV27 and TRBJ2-7; perhaps TRBD2 as D (6 bases). The CDR3 contains 15 residues. Trimming took off 5 bases at V and 3 bases at J, with 17 bases between the two ends. Germline V lookup: CDR1 MNHEY, CDR2 SMNVEV (reference sequence). The CDR3 nucleotides are TGTGCCAGCAGTGATTTCGGGGGAAGGGGCTACGAGCAGTACTTC. Encoded protein: CASSDFGGRGYEQYF.

This chain links TRBV20-1 with TRBJ1-1; D remains unclear. V dropped 1 base and J dropped 10 bases, with 10 bases sitting between them. CDR1 and CDR2 from the germline V gene are DFQATT and SNEGSKA (reference sequence). CDR3 length: 11 amino acids. CDR3 protein: CSARGRVAAFF. As DNA, the CDR3 is TGCAGTGCTAGAGGGAGGGTGGCAGCTTTCTTT.

The chain links TRBV28 to TRBJ2-7; D possibly corresponds to TRBD1 (6 bases). CDR1 and CDR2 (germline): MDHEN, SYDVKM. The CDR3 length is 12 residues. With 7 bases removed from V and 7 bases from J, the gap between germline ends came to 14 bases. The CDR3: CASIHRQGEQYF. CDR3 DNA sequence: TGTGCCAGCATCCACCGGCAGGGGGAGCAGTACTTC. The full variable domain, rest sourced from reference TRBV28 and TRBJ2-7, is DVKVTQSSRYLVKRTGEKVFLECVQDMDHENMFWYRQDPGLGLRLIYFSYDVKMKEKGDIPEGYSVSREKKERFSLILESASTNQTSMYLCASIHRQGEQYFGPGTRLTVT.

The table lists this clone with a few counts. The chain is built from TRBV10-3 and TRBJ1-5, with 7 bases identical to TRBD1. CDR3 length: 13 residues. Germline CDR1 ENHRY, CDR2 SYGVKD. The ends lost 4 bases at V and 7 bases at J; junction bases unmatched: 4. In nucleotides, the CDR3 is TGTGCCATCAGTGGCTACAGGGGCCAGCCCCAGCATTTT. Residues: CAISGYRGQPQHF.

The V gene is TRBV27, the J gene TRBJ1-4, with D maybe TRBD1 (5 bases). Trimming took off 6 bases at V and 4 bases at J, with 12 bases between the two ends. CDR3 length: 14 amino acids. The germline gives CDR1 MNHEY, CDR2 SMNVEV (reference sequence). This CDR3 is CASSRDRSNEKLFF. The DNA for the CDR3 is TGTGCCAGCAGCCGTGACAGAAGTAATGAAAAACTGTTTTTT.

V is TRBV7-2 and J is TRBJ1-1; TRBD1 matches at 11 bases. Germline V gene data show CDR1 as SGHTA and CDR2 as FQGNSA. V gave up 4 bases and J gave up 4 bases; unmatched junction bases: 5. The CDR3 contains 15 residues. DNA for the CDR3: TGTGCCAGCAGCTATACCGGGACAGGGGGCACTGAAGCTTTCTTT. Encoded protein: CASSYTGTGGTEAFF.

This chain uses TRBV29-1 with TRBJ1-2; no definite D call. The CDR3 is made up of 12 amino acids. Germline V gives CDR1 SQVTM, CDR2 ANQGSEA. The V and J ends lost 4 bases and 6 bases respectively, with 12 bases between them. This CDR3 reads CSVVLVRDGYTF. For the CDR3, the DNA is TGCAGCGTTGTCTTGGTCCGGGATGGCTACACCTTC.